This T cell receptor (beta chain) is from a study of OX40 agonist ivuxolimab in advanced cancers. Study at large: Partial responses were seen in three patients, one with hepatocellular carcinoma and two with cutaneous melanoma.

Note on this clone: Antigen: not known. This same CDR3 is encoded by further DNA sequences in the sample.

The repertoire was sequenced with immunoSEQ multiplex PCR; TCRdb's copy has only in-frame clones and lacks some. The repertoire holds tens of thousands of clones, with around 87% as singletons. Regarding the study as a whole: At 0.1 to 3.0 mg/kg, clonal expansion of CD4+ and CD8+ blood T cells had occurred by week 6.

Trimming removed 1 base at V and 5 bases at J, with 15 bases between. The CDR3 has 16 residues. CDR1 SEHNR and CDR2 FQNEAQ come from the germline V gene (reference sequence). The sequence was collected from an adult with an advanced solid tumor such as melanoma, head and neck, liver or kidney cancer. The rearrangement links TRBV7-9 to TRBJ2-1; no clear D. The sequenced sample was CD4+ or CD8+ T cells sorted from blood, obtained in a trial of the OX40 agonist ivuxolimab. The DNA of the CDR3 is TGTGCCAGCAGCTTAGAGGGCGATCGTCCCAACAATGAGCAGTTCTTC. The encoded protein is CASSLEGDRPNNEQFF.